This T cell receptor (beta chain) was profiled in a study of shared clonotypes between healthy human individuals. Study-wide context: A couple of women and a few men aged 18 to 49 served as donors.

Assay used: immunoSEQ multiplex PCR; TCRdb lists only in-frame clones, some missing. The table includes just over 2,000,000 clones, roughly 95% detected once. This CDR3 spans 14 amino acids. V dropped 1 base and J dropped 5 bases, with 9 bases sitting between them. CDR1 SGDLS and CDR2 YYNGEE come from the germline V gene. Naive CD8 cells lacked CD45RO, underwent positive selection for CCR7 and left out terminally differentiated effector memory CD45RA+ cells. The origin of this receptor is a man younger than 35 in good health. This sequence joins TRBV9 and TRBJ1-4; D is perhaps TRBD1 (5 bases). Material: naive CD8+ T cells sorted from blood. CDR3 protein: CASSVYGDNEKLFF. The CDR3, as DNA: TGTGCCAGCAGCGTATACGGGGACAATGAAAAACTGTTTTTT.